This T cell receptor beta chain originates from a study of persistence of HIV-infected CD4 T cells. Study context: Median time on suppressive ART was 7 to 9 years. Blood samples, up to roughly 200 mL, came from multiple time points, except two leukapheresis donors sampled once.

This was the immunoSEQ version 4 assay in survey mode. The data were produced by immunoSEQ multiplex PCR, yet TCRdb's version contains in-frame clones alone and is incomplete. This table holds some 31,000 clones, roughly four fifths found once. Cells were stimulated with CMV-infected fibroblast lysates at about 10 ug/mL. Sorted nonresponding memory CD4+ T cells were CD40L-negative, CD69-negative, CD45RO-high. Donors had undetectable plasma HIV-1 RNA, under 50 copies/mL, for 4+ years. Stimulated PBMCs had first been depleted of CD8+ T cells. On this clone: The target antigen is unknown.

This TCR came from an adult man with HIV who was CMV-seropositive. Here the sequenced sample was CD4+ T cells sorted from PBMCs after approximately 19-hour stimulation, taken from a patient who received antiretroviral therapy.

CDR3 coding DNA: TGTGCCAGCAGCGAAACGGGAGTTCGGAACAATGAGCAGTTCTTC. It specifies CASSETGVRNNEQFF. This chain uses TRBV5-4 with TRBJ2-1, with D possibly being TRBD2 (6 bases). The CDR3 sequence is 15 residues long. Germline loops: CDR1 SGHNT, CDR2 YYREEE (reference sequence). Deletions cut 4 bases from V and 5 bases from J, with 16 bases between.